This passage covers 29 T cell receptor beta chains from one sample sequenced in a study of CD8+ T cells in alopecia areata. Treatment noted: oral pan-JAK inhibitor, 5-10 mg twice daily. RNA extraction was followed by reverse transcription into cDNA, which acted as the sequencing template. Using immunoSEQ multiplex PCR, the repertoire was profiled, and TCRdb retains in-frame clones only, with some absent. The sample includes roughly 190,000 clones, 55% to 70% of them seen just once. The sequencing used CD4+ T cells sorted from blood, collected at week 4, from a patient treated with tofacitinib. Receptors originate from a human donor with alopecia areata.

The chain links TRBV29-1 to TRBJ1-6, with 8 bases matching TRBD1. The CDR3 runs to 14 residues. V shed 5 bases, J shed 3 bases, and the junction held 3 bases outside the gene matches. Looked up from germline, CDR1 is SQVTM and CDR2 is ANQGSEA. CDR3 nucleotide sequence: TGCAGCGTTCCGACAGGGGACTATAATTCACCCCTCCACTTT. This translates into CSVPTGDYNSPLHF.

On this clone: At one boundary the junction diverges from the germline segment, which might be a read error. The chain uses TRBV30 and TRBJ1-1; D unclear. Germline CDR1 is GTSNPN and CDR2 is SVGIG (reference sequence). The CDR3 consists of 12 residues. CDR3 region: CAWILANTVGVF. DNA for the CDR3: TGTGCCTGGATTCTGGCAAACACTGTGGGAGTCTTT.

This clone was observed a handful of times. The V call is TRBV7-9, the J call TRBJ1-1; D is possibly TRBD1 (6 bases). Germline-derived CDR1 and CDR2 are SEHNR and FQNEAQ (reference sequence). The length of the CDR3 is 14 residues. Deletions cut 2 bases from V and 5 bases from J, with 12 bases between. For the CDR3, the DNA is TGTGCCAGCAGCTTAAAGCAGGGGAAGACTGAAGCTTTCTTT. It yields the protein CASSLKQGKTEAFF.

This clone turned up a few times. The genes are TRBV2 and TRBJ2-1; 11 nucleotides match TRBD2. CDR1 and CDR2 (germline): SNHLY, FYNNEI. V was pared by 6 bases and J by 5 bases, with 3 bases of the junction left unmatched. The CDR3 contains 14 residues. CDR3 amino acids: CASRLAGANNEQFF. As DNA, the CDR3 is TGTGCCAGCAGACTAGCGGGGGCTAACAATGAGCAGTTCTTC.

J is TRBJ1-1 and V is TRBV30, with TRBD1 identical over 7 bases. V was pared by 4 bases and J by 5 bases, with 10 bases of the junction left unmatched. The CDR3 covers 14 residues. Germline loops: CDR1 GTSNPN, CDR2 SVGIG (reference sequence). The CDR3 DNA is TGTGCCTGGAACAGGGGAAGTAAGAAAACTGAAGCTTTCTTT. Translated, it gives CAWNRGSKKTEAFF. The whole variable domain, remainder taken from reference TRBV30 and TRBJ1-1, is SQTIHQWPATLVQPVGSPLSLECTVEGTSNPNLYWYRQAAGRGLQLLFYSVGIGQISSEVPQNLSASRPQDRQFILSSKKLLLSDSGFYLCAWNRGSKKTEAFFGQGTRLTVV.

V usage is TRBV28 and J usage is TRBJ1-6, with D uncertain. CDR3 size: 18 residues. CDR1 is MDHEN, CDR2 SYDVKM, per germline. V gave up 6 bases and J gave up 0 bases, with 18 bases separating them. For the CDR3, the DNA is TGTGCCAGCAGCCTGAGCACGGGGTTGGGCTCCTATAATTCACCCCTCCACTTT. As protein: CASSLSTGLGSYNSPLHF.

A remark on this clone: It may be a read error: a sequence one base away is much more abundant. The rearrangement joins TRBV5-5 to TRBJ2-5; D is possibly TRBD2 (6 bases). This CDR3 spans 17 amino acids. The germline V and J ends were trimmed by 3 bases and 9 bases, with 27 bases remaining between them. Germline V gene lookup returns CDR1 SGHKS and CDR2 YYEKEE (reference sequence). The CDR3 DNA reads TGTGCCAGCAGCTCACACAGGCAGTCAATCGGCGGGGTATCCCAGTACTTC. Protein product: CASSSHRQSIGGVSQYF.

In nucleotides, the CDR3 is TGCGCCAGCAGTCAATCGGGAGGGGACCAAGAGACCCAGTACTTC. As protein: CASSQSGGDQETQYF. The rearrangement uses TRBV23-1 and TRBJ2-5; TRBD2 matches at 7 bases. TRBV23-1 carries the ORF label, with uncertain function. After removal of 0 bases from V and 0 bases from J, the junction contained 1 base not matched to a gene. The CDR3 contains 15 residues.

The sample holds one count of this clone. The chain links TRBV30 to TRBJ1-4; possibly TRBD1 for D (5 bases). This CDR3 spans 13 amino acids. Germline lookup yields CDR1 GTSNPN and CDR2 SVGIG (reference sequence). Deletions cut 3 bases from V and 5 bases from J, with 10 bases between. CDR3 nucleotides: TGTGCCTGGAGGGGGACGGTCAATGAAAAACTGTTTTTT. Translation gives CAWRGTVNEKLFF. Complete variable domain (other parts from reference TRBV30 and TRBJ1-4): SQTIHQWPATLVQPVGSPLSLECTVEGTSNPNLYWYRQAAGRGLQLLFYSVGIGQISSEVPQNLSASRPQDRQFILSSKKLLLSDSGFYLCAWRGTVNEKLFFGSGTQLSVL.

The V gene is TRBV19, the J gene TRBJ2-1, with 7 bases lining up with TRBD2. CDR1 is LNHDA and CDR2 is SQIVND in the germline V gene (reference sequence). V was pared by 7 bases and J by 1 base, with 7 bases of the junction left unmatched. This CDR3 has 15 amino acids. DNA of the CDR3: TGTGCCAGTAAGACTAGCCTGCTGTCCTACAATGAGCAGTTCTTC. It specifies CASKTSLLSYNEQFF.

The CDR3 nucleotides read TGCAGCGTTGAAGAAGGCCTAGGATCACCCCTCCACTTT. Protein: CSVEEGLGSPLHF. The chain employs TRBV29-1 and TRBJ1-6; D call uncertain. This CDR3 comprises 13 residues. Trimming stripped 0 bases from V and 10 bases from J, with 10 bases between. Germline CDR1 is SQVTM and CDR2 is ANQGSEA.

The V and J genes are TRBV4-1 and TRBJ2-6; the D gene is possibly TRBD2 (6 bases). The CDR3 consists of 20 residues. The germline CDR1 and CDR2 sequences are MGHRA and YSYEKL. The V end was cut by 0 bases, the J end by 1 base, with 19 bases between. The CDR3 nucleotides read TGCGCCAGCAGCCAAGATAGAGGGGACTTCACGAGATCTGGGGCCAACGTCCTGACTTTC. Translation: CASSQDRGDFTRSGANVLTF.

This clone showed up just once. The chain uses TRBV5-1 and TRBJ1-6, with TRBD1 identical over 9 bases. J was trimmed by 6 bases and V by 3 bases; bases with no gene match: 4. Germline V lookup: CDR1 SGHRS, CDR2 YFSETQ. CDR3 size: 15 residues. The CDR3: CASSSGQGSNSPLHF. The CDR3 bases are TGCGCCAGCAGCTCGGGACAGGGTTCTAATTCACCCCTCCACTTT.

The V and J genes are TRBV29-1 and TRBJ1-2; D is unresolved. V was trimmed by 4 bases and J by 0 bases, leaving 6 bases between them. The CDR3 totals 12 residues. Germline values: CDR1 SQVTM, CDR2 ANQGSEA. The CDR3 nucleotides read TGCAGCGTTGGGAGGCCTAACTATGGCTACACCTTC. It encodes CSVGRPNYGYTF.

The chain recombines TRBV29-1 with TRBJ2-7, with 7 bases identical to TRBD2. In germline, CDR1 is SQVTM, CDR2 ANQGSEA. Trimming cost V 7 bases and J 2 bases; bases outside gene matches: 11. The length of the CDR3 is 14 residues. The CDR3 spells CSAEAGVTTYEQYF. The CDR3 DNA sequence: TGCAGCGCCGAGGCGGGGGTAACTACCTACGAGCAGTACTTC.

To note about this clone: Germline and junction disagree at one end, which may indicate a read error. The chain is built from TRBV6-6 and TRBJ1-2; possibly TRBD1 for D (5 bases). The CDR3 is made up of 11 amino acids. The V gene's germline CDR1 is MNHNY and CDR2 SVGAGI (reference sequence). In DNA form, the CDR3 reads TGTGCCAGCAGTTACCTCGAGACAGCCATCTTC. This translates into CASSYLETAIF.

The gene calls are TRBV9 and TRBJ1-2; D unclear. This CDR3 comprises 13 residues. Germline loops: CDR1 SGDLS, CDR2 YYNGEE. Trimming left V 2 bases short and J 7 bases short, with 12 bases between. The DNA of the CDR3 is TGTGCCAGCAGCGTGGCTGTTGCCTCTGGCTACACCTTC. The encoded protein is CASSVAVASGYTF.

This clone has only a few counts. The chain is built from TRBV10-3 and TRBJ2-7; 9 nucleotides align to TRBD1. J was trimmed by 3 bases and V by 6 bases; bases with no gene match: 9. Germline V gene lookup returns CDR1 ENHRY and CDR2 SYGVKD. This CDR3 is 15 amino acids long. CDR3 in amino acids: CAIRASGTGIYEQYF. The CDR3 nucleotides read TGTGCCATCAGAGCCTCCGGGACAGGGATCTACGAGCAGTACTTC.

In its sample, this clone was seen once. The chain couples TRBV11-3 to TRBJ2-3, with 7 bases identical to TRBD2. The ends lost 4 bases at V and 0 bases at J; junction bases unmatched: 4. The CDR3 has 15 amino acids. Germline-derived CDR1 and CDR2 are SGHNT and YENEEA. For the CDR3, the DNA is TGTGCCAGCAGCTCGGGACTACCTAGCACAGATACGCAGTATTTT. It encodes CASSSGLPSTDTQYF.

CDR3 residues: CSVQLRLVEETQYF. The CDR3 DNA is TGCAGCGTACAACTTCGACTAGTCGAAGAGACCCAGTACTTC. This sequence joins TRBV29-1 and TRBJ2-5, with D perhaps matching TRBD2 (6 bases). The ends were cut back, 6 bases at V and 3 bases at J, with 17 bases in the middle. Germline V gene data show CDR1 as SQVTM and CDR2 as ANQGSEA. The CDR3 extends over 14 amino acids.

V gene TRBV30 combines with J gene TRBJ1-1; D is unclear. There are 14 residues in the CDR3. V was cut by 2 bases and J by 1 base, with 11 bases left in between. Germline loops: CDR1 GTSNPN, CDR2 SVGIG (reference sequence). In DNA, the CDR3 is TGTGCCTGGAGTTTCGGGCGGGAGAACACTGAAGCTTTCTTT. Residues: CAWSFGRENTEAFF.

The gene calls are TRBV9 and TRBJ1-2; D not certain. V lost 4 bases to trimming and J lost 9 bases, with 16 bases between them. The length of the CDR3 is 13 residues. Germline assignment: CDR1 SGDLS and CDR2 YYNGEE. The CDR3: CASSSGDLYSYTF. The CDR3 DNA sequence: TGTGCCAGCAGCTCCGGAGACCTGTATAGCTACACCTTC.

The chain joins TRBV9 to TRBJ2-5, with D perhaps TRBD1 or TRBD2 (6 bases each). The germline V and J ends were trimmed by 1 base and 0 bases, with 10 bases remaining between them. This CDR3 has 15 amino acids. The germline gives CDR1 SGDLS, CDR2 YYNGEE. The CDR3 sequence is CASSVRGLDQETQYF. Written as DNA, the CDR3 is TGTGCCAGCAGCGTACGGGGGCTAGACCAAGAGACCCAGTACTTC.

The V gene is TRBV2, the J gene TRBJ2-1; 12 bases map to TRBD2. Losses at the gene ends were 6 bases for V and 2 bases for J; bases not matched to a gene: 5. The CDR3 contains 16 residues. Per the germline V gene, CDR1 is SNHLY and CDR2 is FYNNEI. CDR3: CASSPTSGGAYNEQFF. The CDR3 coding sequence is TGTGCCAGCAGCCCGACTAGCGGGGGAGCCTACAATGAGCAGTTCTTC.

The rearrangement links TRBV6-1 to TRBJ2-5, with 8 positions matching TRBD1. This CDR3 comprises 13 residues. The V and J ends lost 5 bases and 5 bases, in that order; junction bases with no gene match: 4. Germline assignment: CDR1 MNHNS and CDR2 SASEGT. CDR3 sequence (DNA): TGTGCCAGCAGTCCAGGGGGCTGGGAGACCCAGTACTTC. Its translation: CASSPGGWETQYF.

The chain couples TRBV29-1 to TRBJ2-1; 10 nucleotides align to TRBD1. The junction had 11 bases not matched to a gene; V was cut back by 8 bases and J by 10 bases. The CDR3 is made up of 13 amino acids. Looked up from germline, CDR1 is SQVTM and CDR2 is ANQGSEA. This CDR3 reads CSFRDRGRSEQFF. CDR3 DNA sequence: TGCAGCTTCCGGGACAGGGGCCGCTCCGAGCAGTTCTTC.

The rearrangement links TRBV30 to TRBJ2-5, with 7 bases matching TRBD2. V lost 7 bases, J lost 1 base, and 6 bases stayed unmatched. Germline CDR1 and CDR2: GTSNPN and SVGIG (reference sequence). The CDR3 consists of 13 residues. In DNA form, the CDR3 reads TGTGCCTATTCGGGGGGTACCCAAGAGACCCAGTACTTC. As protein: CAYSGGTQETQYF.

This clone turned up a few times. This chain links TRBV6-6 with TRBJ1-2; 8 bases match TRBD1. V lost 0 bases and J lost 8; bases outside the gene matches: 8. The CDR3 runs to 15 residues. Germline assignment: CDR1 MNHNY and CDR2 SVGAGI (reference sequence). The CDR3 reads CASSYSNRQGRGYTF. The CDR3 DNA follows: TGTGCCAGCAGTTACTCGAATCGACAGGGGAGAGGCTACACCTTC.

This clone was picked up a small number of times. The V gene is TRBV29-1, the J gene TRBJ2-1; 9 nucleotides line up with TRBD1. This CDR3 contains 13 residues. CDR1 is SQVTM, CDR2 ANQGSEA, per germline. The V segment lost 3 bases and the J segment 7 bases; nucleotides outside the gene matches: 4. The CDR3 loop reads CSVEGQGGNEQFF. The DNA for the CDR3 is TGCAGCGTTGAGGGACAGGGAGGGAATGAGCAGTTCTTC.